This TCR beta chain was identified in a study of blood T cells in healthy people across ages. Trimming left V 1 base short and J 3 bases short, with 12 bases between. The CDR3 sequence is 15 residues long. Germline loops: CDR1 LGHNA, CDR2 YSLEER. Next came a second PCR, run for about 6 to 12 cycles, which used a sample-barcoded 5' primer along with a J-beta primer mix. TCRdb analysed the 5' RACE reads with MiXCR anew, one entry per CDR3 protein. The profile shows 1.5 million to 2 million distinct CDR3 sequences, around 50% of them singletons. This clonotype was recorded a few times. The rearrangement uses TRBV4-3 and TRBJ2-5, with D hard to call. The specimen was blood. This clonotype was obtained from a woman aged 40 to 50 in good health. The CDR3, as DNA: TGCGCCAGCAGCCAAGTTGTGGCGGTTAAAGAGACCCAGTACTTC. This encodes CASSQVVAVKETQYF.